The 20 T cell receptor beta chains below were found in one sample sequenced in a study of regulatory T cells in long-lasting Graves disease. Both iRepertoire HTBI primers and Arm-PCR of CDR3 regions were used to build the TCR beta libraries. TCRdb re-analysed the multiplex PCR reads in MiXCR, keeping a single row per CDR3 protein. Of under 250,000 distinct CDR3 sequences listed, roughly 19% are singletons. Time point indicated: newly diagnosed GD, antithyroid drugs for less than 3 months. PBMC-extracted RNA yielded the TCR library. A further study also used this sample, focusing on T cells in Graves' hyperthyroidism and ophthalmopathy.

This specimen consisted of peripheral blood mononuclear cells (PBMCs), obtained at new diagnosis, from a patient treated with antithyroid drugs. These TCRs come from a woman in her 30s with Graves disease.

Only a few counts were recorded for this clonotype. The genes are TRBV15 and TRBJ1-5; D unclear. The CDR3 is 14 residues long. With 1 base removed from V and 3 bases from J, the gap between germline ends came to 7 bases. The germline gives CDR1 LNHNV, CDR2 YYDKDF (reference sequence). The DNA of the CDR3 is TGTGCCACCAGCAGAGGCTTTGACAATCAGCCCCAGCATTTT. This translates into CATSRGFDNQPQHF.

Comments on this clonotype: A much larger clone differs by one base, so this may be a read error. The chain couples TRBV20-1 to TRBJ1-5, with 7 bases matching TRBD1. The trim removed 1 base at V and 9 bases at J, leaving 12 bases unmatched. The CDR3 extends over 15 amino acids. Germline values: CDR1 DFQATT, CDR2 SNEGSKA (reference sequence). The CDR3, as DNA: TGCAGTGCTAGAGTTCGGGGACAGCTCGGACCGCCCCAGCATTTT. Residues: CSARVRGQLGPPQHF.

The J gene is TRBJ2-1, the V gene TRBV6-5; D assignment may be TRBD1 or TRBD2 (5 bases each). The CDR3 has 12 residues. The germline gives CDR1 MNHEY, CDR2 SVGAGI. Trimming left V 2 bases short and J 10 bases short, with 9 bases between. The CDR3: CASSYGGYEQFF. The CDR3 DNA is TGTGCCAGCAGTTACGGGGGATACGAGCAGTTCTTC.

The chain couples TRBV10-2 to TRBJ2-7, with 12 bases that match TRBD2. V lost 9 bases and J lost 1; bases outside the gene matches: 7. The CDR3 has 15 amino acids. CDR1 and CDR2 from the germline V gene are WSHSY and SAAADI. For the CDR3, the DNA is TGCGCCAGTTCCTTGACTAGCGGGAGATCCTACGAGCAGTACTTC. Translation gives CASSLTSGRSYEQYF.

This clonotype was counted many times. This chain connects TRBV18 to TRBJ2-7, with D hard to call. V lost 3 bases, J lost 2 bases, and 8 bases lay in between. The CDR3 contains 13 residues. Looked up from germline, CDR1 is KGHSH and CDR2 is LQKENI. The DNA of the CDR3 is TGTGCCAGCTCACCCGACGGAACCTACGAGCAGTACTTC. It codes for CASSPDGTYEQYF.

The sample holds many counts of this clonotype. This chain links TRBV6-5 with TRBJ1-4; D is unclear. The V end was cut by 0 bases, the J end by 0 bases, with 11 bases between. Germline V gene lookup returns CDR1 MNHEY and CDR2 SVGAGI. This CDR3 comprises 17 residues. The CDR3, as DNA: TGTGCCAGCAGTTACTCGATTCTTGCGTCAACTAATGAAAAACTGTTTTTT. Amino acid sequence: CASSYSILASTNEKLFF.

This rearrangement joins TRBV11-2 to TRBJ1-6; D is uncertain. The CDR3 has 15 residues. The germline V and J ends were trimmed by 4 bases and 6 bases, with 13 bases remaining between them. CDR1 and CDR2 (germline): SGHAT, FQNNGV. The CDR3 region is CASSSLRAVNSPLHF. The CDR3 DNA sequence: TGTGCCAGCAGCTCCCTTCGAGCGGTTAATTCACCCCTCCACTTT. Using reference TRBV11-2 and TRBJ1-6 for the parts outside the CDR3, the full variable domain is EAGVAQSPRYKIIEKRQSVAFWCNPISGHATLYWYQQILGQGPKLLIQFQNNGVVDDSQLPKDRFSAERLKGVDSTLKIQPAKLEDSAVYLCASSSLRAVNSPLHFGNGTRLTVT.

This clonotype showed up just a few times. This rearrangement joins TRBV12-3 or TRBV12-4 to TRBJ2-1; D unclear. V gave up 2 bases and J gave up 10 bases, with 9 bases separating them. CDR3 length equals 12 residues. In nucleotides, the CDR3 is TGTGCCAGCAGTTTAAGTGTATCCGAGCAGTTCTTC. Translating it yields CASSLSVSEQFF.

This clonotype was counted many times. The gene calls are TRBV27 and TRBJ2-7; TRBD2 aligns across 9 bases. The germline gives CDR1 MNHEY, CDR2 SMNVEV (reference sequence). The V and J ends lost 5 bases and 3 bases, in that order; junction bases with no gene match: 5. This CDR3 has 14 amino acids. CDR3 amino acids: CASSDSGGYYEQYF. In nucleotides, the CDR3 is TGTGCCAGCAGTGATAGCGGGGGTTACTACGAGCAGTACTTC.

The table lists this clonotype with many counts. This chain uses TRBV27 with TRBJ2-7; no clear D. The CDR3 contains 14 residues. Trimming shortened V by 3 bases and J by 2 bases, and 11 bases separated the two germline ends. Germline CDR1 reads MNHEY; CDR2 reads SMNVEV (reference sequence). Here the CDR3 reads CASSLKTDPYEQYF. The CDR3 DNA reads TGTGCCAGCAGTTTGAAGACTGACCCCTACGAGCAGTACTTC.

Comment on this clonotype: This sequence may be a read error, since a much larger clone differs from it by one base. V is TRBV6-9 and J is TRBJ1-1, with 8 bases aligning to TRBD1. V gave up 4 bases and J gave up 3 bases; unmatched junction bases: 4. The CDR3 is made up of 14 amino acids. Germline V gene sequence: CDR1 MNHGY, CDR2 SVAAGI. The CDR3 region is CASSSGQEYTEAFF. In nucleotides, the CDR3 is TGTGCCAGCAGTTCGGGACAGGAATACACTGAAGCTTTCTTT.

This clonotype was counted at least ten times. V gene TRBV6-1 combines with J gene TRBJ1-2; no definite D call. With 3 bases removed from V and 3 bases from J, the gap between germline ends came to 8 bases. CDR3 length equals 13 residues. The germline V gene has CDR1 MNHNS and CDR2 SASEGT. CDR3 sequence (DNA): TGTGCCAGCAGTGATGCCGGGTACTATGGCTACACCTTC. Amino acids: CASSDAGYYGYTF.

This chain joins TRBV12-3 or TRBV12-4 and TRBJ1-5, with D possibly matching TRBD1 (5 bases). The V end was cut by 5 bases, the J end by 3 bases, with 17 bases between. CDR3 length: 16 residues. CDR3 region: CASSPPTGTFNQPQHF. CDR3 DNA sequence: TGTGCCAGCAGTCCACCAACCGGGACTTTCAATCAGCCCCAGCATTTT.

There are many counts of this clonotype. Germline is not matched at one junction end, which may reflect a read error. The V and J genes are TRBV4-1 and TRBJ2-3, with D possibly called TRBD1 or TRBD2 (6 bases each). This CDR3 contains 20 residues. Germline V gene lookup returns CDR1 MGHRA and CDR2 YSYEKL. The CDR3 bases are TGCGCCAGCAGCGAAGACAGGATTGTTCTGCGGGGAACTAGCACAGATACGCAGTATTTT. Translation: CASSEDRIVLRGTSTDTQYF.

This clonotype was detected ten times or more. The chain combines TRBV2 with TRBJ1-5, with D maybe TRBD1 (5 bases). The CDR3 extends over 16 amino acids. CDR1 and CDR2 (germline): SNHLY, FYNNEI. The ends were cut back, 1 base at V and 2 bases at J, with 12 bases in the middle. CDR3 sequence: CASSEGGLGGNQPQHF. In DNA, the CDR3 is TGTGCCAGCAGTGAAGGCGGCTTGGGGGGCAATCAGCCCCAGCATTTT.

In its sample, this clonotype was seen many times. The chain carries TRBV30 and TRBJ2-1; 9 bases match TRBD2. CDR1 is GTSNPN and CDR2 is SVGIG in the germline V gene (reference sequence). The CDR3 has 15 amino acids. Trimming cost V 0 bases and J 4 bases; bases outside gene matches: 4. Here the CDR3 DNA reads TGTGCCTGGAGTGTGGCGGGAGGGCGGTACAATGAGCAGTTCTTC. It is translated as CAWSVAGGRYNEQFF.

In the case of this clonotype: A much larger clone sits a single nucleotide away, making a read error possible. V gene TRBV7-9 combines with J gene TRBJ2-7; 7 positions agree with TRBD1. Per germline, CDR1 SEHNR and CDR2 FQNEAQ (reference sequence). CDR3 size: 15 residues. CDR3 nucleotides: TGTGCCAGCAGCCTCCGGGACAGATCCTCCTGCGAGCAGTACTTC. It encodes CASSLRDRSSCEQYF.

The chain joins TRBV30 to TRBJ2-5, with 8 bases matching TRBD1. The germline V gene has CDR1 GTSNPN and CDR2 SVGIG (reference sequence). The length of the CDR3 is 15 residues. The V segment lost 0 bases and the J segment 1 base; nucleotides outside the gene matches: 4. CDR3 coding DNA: TGTGCCTGGAGTGTAATGGACAGGGCCCAAGAGACCCAGTACTTC. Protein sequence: CAWSVMDRAQETQYF.

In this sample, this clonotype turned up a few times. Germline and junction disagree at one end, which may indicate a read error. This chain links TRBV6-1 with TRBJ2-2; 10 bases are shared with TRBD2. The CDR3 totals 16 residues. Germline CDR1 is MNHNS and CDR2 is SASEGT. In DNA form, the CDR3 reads TGTGCCAGCAGTAAAGCGGGGGGGCTGGGCACCGGGGAGCTGTTTTTT. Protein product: CASSKAGGLGTGELFF.

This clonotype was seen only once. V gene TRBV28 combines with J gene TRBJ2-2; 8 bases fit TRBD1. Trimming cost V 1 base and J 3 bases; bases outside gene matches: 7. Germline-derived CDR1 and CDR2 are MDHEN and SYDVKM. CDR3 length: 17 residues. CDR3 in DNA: TGTGCCAGCAGTTTATCGCCAGGGGGCGCTTACACCGGGGAGCTGTTTTTT. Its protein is CASSLSPGGAYTGELFF.